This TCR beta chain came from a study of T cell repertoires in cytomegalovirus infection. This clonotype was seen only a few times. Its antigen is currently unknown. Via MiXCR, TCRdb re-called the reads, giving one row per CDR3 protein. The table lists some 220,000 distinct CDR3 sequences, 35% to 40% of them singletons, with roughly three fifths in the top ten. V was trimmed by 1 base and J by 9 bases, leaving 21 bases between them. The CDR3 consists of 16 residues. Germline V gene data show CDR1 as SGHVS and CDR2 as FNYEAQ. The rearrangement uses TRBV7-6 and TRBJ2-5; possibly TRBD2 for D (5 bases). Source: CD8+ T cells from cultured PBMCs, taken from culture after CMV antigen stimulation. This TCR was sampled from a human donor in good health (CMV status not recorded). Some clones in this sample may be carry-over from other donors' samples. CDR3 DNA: TGTGCCAGCAGCTTAGGTGGCGGCGAATTCCAGAGGGCCCAGTACTTC. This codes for CASSLGGGEFQRAQYF.